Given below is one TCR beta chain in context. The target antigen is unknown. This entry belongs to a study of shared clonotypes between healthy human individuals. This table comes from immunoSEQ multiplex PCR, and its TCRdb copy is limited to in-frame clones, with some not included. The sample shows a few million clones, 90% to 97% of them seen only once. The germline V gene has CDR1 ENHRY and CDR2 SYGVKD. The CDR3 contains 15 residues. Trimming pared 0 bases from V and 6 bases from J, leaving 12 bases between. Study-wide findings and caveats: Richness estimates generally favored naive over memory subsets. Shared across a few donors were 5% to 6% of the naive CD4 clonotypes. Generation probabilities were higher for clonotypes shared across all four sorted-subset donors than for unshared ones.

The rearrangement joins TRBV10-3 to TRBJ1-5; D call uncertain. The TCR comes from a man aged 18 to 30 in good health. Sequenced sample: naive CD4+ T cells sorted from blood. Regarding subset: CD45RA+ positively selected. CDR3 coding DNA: TGTGCCATCAGTGAGTCCGGAGGGAACGGTCAGCCCCAGCATTTT. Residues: CAISESGGNGQPQHF.